The entry that follows covers one T cell receptor (beta chain) sequence. Antigen unknown. The CDR3 totals 16 residues. With 4 bases removed from V and 2 bases from J, the gap between germline ends came to 15 bases. Germline loops: CDR1 KGHDR, CDR2 SFDVKD. This specimen comes from a study of vaccination and CD4 T cells after COVID-19. Oncomine TCR Beta short-read sequencing was applied to DNA from cultured CD4+ T cells. From cultured CD4+ T cells, genomic DNA was extracted. TCRdb used MiXCR to reprocess the PCR reads, holding one entry per CDR3 protein. Of 6,900 or so distinct CDR3 sequences listed, around 35% were seen once; the top ten hold 30% to 40%. Treatment described: roughly 11-day PBMC culture with coronavirus spike peptide pools or control peptides (ViraFEST assay). CD4+ T cells of the unexposed donor were collected before the COVID-19 pandemic (2011-2018). ViraFEST used peptide pools to expand antigen-specific T cells and subsequently sequenced their TCRs. A half-volume replacement of the medium with fresh IL-2 medium was performed on days 3 and 7.

This receptor was taken from a human donor in good health. The sample comprised CD4+ T cells from blood, cultured in vitro. J is TRBJ2-3 and V is TRBV24-1, with D perhaps assigned TRBD1 or TRBD2 (7 bases each). CDR3 coding DNA: TGTGCCACCAGTGACAGCGACAGGGACTACACAGATACGCAGTATTTT. Protein product: CATSDSDRDYTDTQYF.